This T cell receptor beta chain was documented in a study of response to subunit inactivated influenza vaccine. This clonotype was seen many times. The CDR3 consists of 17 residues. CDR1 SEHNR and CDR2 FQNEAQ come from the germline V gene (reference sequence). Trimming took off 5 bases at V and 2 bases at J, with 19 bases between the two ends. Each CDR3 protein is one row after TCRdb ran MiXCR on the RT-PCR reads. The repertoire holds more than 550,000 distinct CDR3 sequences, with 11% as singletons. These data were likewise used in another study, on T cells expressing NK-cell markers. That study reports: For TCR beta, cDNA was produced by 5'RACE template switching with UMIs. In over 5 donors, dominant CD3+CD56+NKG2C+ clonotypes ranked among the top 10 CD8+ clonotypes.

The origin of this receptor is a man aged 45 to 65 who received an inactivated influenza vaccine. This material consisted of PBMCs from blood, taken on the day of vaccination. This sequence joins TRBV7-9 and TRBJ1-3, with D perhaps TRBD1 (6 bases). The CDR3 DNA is TGTGCCAGCAGCGGAGGGGGACAATACTATACTGGAAACACCATATATTTT. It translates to CASSGGGQYYTGNTIYF.